This passage covers 29 T cell receptor beta chains from one sample sequenced in a study of identical twins (dated by TCRdb to the mid-2010s). Libraries were made using 5' RACE. This sample was sequenced with an Illumina HiSeq 2000. TCRdb redid the processing of the public reads, applying fastp at Q25 and MiXCR, and retained in-frame beta chains. Duplicate CDR3 protein sequences are folded into a single record with the most common DNA and genes. The sample records 350,000 to 450,000 distinct CDR3 sequences, less than 20% of which are singletons. The ten largest clones capture less than 15% of the sample. Source material: naive T cells sorted from blood. The cell subset or site label here, explained by the study, means: cells isolated with a human naive T-cell isolation kit. These receptors came from a middle-aged man in good health.

This chain connects TRBV3-1 to TRBJ2-3, with D possibly TRBD2 on 5 matching bases. Germline V gene sequence: CDR1 LGHDT, CDR2 YNNKEL (reference sequence). V gave up 1 base and J gave up 6 bases, with 20 bases separating them. CDR3 length equals 17 residues. The CDR3 nucleotides are TGTGCCAGCAGCCAAGTTCTCGTGGGGTTCGGGGAGGATACGCAGTATTTT. Protein sequence: CASSQVLVGFGEDTQYF.

This clonotype was counted at least ten times. The chain recombines TRBV6-2 or TRBV6-3 with TRBJ2-1; 8 bases map to TRBD2. The CDR3 contains 14 residues. CDR1 is MNHEY, CDR2 SVGEGT, per germline. After removal of 8 bases from V and 8 bases from J, the junction contained 11 bases not matched to a gene. CDR3 region: CASAEGGRRYEQFF. CDR3 in DNA: TGTGCCAGCGCGGAGGGCGGGAGGCGCTATGAGCAGTTCTTC.

This chain's CDR3 is CSAALRASTDTQYF. CDR3 DNA sequence: TGCAGTGCGGCCTTAAGAGCTAGCACAGATACGCAGTATTTT. This chain uses TRBV20-1 with TRBJ2-3; unclear D gene. Trimming removed 6 bases from V and 0 bases from J, with 13 bases in between. Germline V gene sequence: CDR1 DFQATT, CDR2 SNEGSKA (reference sequence). The CDR3 extends over 14 amino acids.

In its sample, this clonotype was seen a few times. The gene calls are TRBV7-8 and TRBJ2-1; 11 bases are shared with TRBD2. The CDR3 totals 15 residues. The V gene end was trimmed by 6 bases and the J gene end by 3 bases; junction bases not matched to a gene: 4. Germline loops: CDR1 SGHVS, CDR2 FQNEAQ. The CDR3 is CASRPTSGSYNEQFF. Here the CDR3 DNA reads TGTGCCAGCAGACCCACTAGCGGGAGCTACAATGAGCAGTTCTTC. Using reference TRBV7-8 and TRBJ2-1 for the parts outside the CDR3, the full variable domain is GAGVSQSPRYKVAKRGQDVALRCDPISGHVSLFWYQQALGQGPEFLTYFQNEAQLDKSGLPSDRFFAERPEGSVSTLKIQRTQQEDSAVYLCASRPTSGSYNEQFFGPGTRLTVL.

The rearrangement links TRBV11-2 to TRBJ2-1; TRBD2 matches at 7 bases. Germline V gene sequence: CDR1 SGHAT, CDR2 FQNNGV. Trimming at V came to 5 bases and at J to 9 bases, leaving 10 bases not matched to a gene. CDR3 length: 14 amino acids. The CDR3 nucleotides read TGTGCCAGCAGCCCGAAGGTCACTAGCGTTGAGCAGTTCTTC. Translated: CASSPKVTSVEQFF.

This clonotype was seen at least ten times. This chain joins TRBV9 and TRBJ2-3; 8 bases are a match to TRBD2. V was pared by 0 bases and J by 4 bases, with 7 bases of the junction left unmatched. Germline V gene data show CDR1 as SGDLS and CDR2 as YYNGEE. The CDR3 sequence is 16 residues long. CDR3 in amino acids: CASSVGLAGRSDTQYF. CDR3 nucleotides: TGTGCCAGCAGCGTAGGGTTAGCGGGGCGATCAGATACGCAGTATTTT.

Ten or more counts support this clonotype. J is TRBJ1-1 and V is TRBV4-2; D is undetermined. Germline-derived CDR1 and CDR2 are LGHNA and YNFKEQ. Trimming took 4 bases from V and 5 from J, leaving 14 bases between them. The CDR3 is made up of 14 amino acids. CDR3 DNA sequence: TGTGCCAGCAGCCCGTTGGCGACGGGAACTGAAGCTTTCTTT. Translating it yields CASSPLATGTEAFF.

A few counts support this clonotype. The V and J genes are TRBV5-5 and TRBJ2-1, with 7 bases aligning to TRBD1. Germline lookup yields CDR1 SGHKS and CDR2 YYEKEE (reference sequence). This CDR3 contains 15 residues. The ends lost 4 bases at V and 0 bases at J; junction bases unmatched: 4. In nucleotides, the CDR3 is TGTGCCAGCAGCCAAACAGGGGACTCCTACAATGAGCAGTTCTTC. It is translated as CASSQTGDSYNEQFF.

This chain uses TRBV6-2 or TRBV6-3 with TRBJ2-1; TRBD2 matches at 9 bases. There are 18 residues in the CDR3. CDR1 is MNHEY, CDR2 SVGEGT, per germline. V lost 5 bases and J lost 1; bases outside the gene matches: 12. For the CDR3, the DNA is TGTGCCAGCAGTGACCTGACTAGCGGCTACGCATCCTACAATGAGCAGTTCTTC. Translation gives CASSDLTSGYASYNEQFF.

This clonotype was observed a handful of times. The chain is built from TRBV20-1 and TRBJ1-1; D might be TRBD1 (5 bases). The CDR3 totals 12 residues. V was pared by 5 bases and J by 1 base, with 8 bases between. Germline lookup yields CDR1 DFQATT and CDR2 SNEGSKA (reference sequence). CDR3 DNA: TGCAGTGCTGGGACGGGGAACACTGAAGCTTTCTTT. This codes for CSAGTGNTEAFF.

This clonotype was counted only a few times. This chain links TRBV9 with TRBJ2-2; D gene ambiguous. The CDR3 is 14 amino acids. V lost 2 bases and J lost 2, with 7 bases in between. Germline values: CDR1 SGDLS, CDR2 YYNGEE. The CDR3 reads CASSVYSNTGELFF. CDR3 nucleotides: TGTGCCAGCAGCGTTTACTCAAACACCGGGGAGCTGTTTTTT.

This clonotype was observed a few times. The chain uses TRBV12-3 or TRBV12-4 and TRBJ2-2; D ambiguous. The CDR3 length is 15 residues. The germline V and J ends were trimmed by 6 bases and 0 bases, with 11 bases remaining between them. The CDR3 DNA reads TGTGCCAGCAGAAGAATGTTCGCGAACACCGGGGAGCTGTTTTTT. Residues: CASRRMFANTGELFF.

This clonotype was seen repeatedly, ten times or more. The chain uses TRBV4-3 and TRBJ2-6; D unresolved. Trimming cost V 0 bases and J 0 bases, with 6 bases left between them. The germline V gene encodes CDR1 LGHNA and CDR2 YSLEER. This CDR3 is built from 16 residues. CDR3 protein: CASSQDGLSGANVLTF. The CDR3 DNA sequence: TGCGCCAGCAGCCAAGACGGCCTCTCTGGGGCCAACGTCCTGACTTTC.

The genes are TRBV20-1 and TRBJ2-7; D perhaps matches TRBD2 (5 bases). Per germline, CDR1 DFQATT and CDR2 SNEGSKA (reference sequence). The ends were cut back, 3 bases at V and 0 bases at J, with 9 bases in the middle. The length of the CDR3 is 13 residues. CDR3 nucleotide sequence: TGCAGTGCTAGTGCGGGCAGCTCCTACGAGCAGTACTTC. It is translated as CSASAGSSYEQYF.

V usage is TRBV27 and J usage is TRBJ2-1; 11 bases agree with TRBD2. Germline V gives CDR1 MNHEY, CDR2 SMNVEV (reference sequence). J gave up 0 bases and V 3 bases, and 10 bases lay outside the gene matches. The CDR3 is 19 amino acids. CDR3 residues: CASSFLASGGQSSYNEQFF. The CDR3 nucleotides read TGTGCCAGCAGTTTTTTGGCTAGCGGGGGGCAGAGCTCCTACAATGAGCAGTTCTTC.

Concerning this clonotype: The CDR3 ends on some other residue instead of the conserved phenylalanine or tryptophan, so this is likely a read error. The chain combines TRBV5-1 with TRBJ2-5; possibly TRBD1 for D (5 bases). Germline CDR1 and CDR2: SGHRS and YFSETQ. The CDR3 contains 15 residues. The V end was cut by 0 bases, the J end by 5 bases, with 14 bases between. The DNA for the CDR3 is TGCGCCAGCAGCTTGGGCACCCGAAAGGGGGAGACCCAGTACTTG. It translates to CASSLGTRKGETQYL.

This clonotype appeared many times. The gene calls are TRBV7-9 and TRBJ2-5, with D hard to call. Per the germline V gene, CDR1 is SEHNR and CDR2 is FQNEAQ (reference sequence). This CDR3 contains 12 residues. V lost 6 bases and J lost 5, with 10 bases in between. The CDR3 sequence is CASRSHPETQYF. CDR3 sequence (DNA): TGTGCCAGCAGGTCCCACCCGGAGACCCAGTACTTC.

This clonotype was picked up many times. The chain joins TRBV12-3 or TRBV12-4 to TRBJ1-2, with 9 bases identical to TRBD1. The CDR3 totals 15 residues. Losses at the gene ends were 2 bases for V and 0 bases for J; bases not matched to a gene: 1. CDR3 region: CASSLRQGANYGYTF. The CDR3 DNA is TGTGCCAGCAGTTTACGACAGGGGGCTAACTATGGCTACACCTTC.

This chain uses TRBV12-3 or TRBV12-4 with TRBJ1-1, with D unresolved. The CDR3 loop spans 17 amino acids. The ends were cut back, 3 bases at V and 0 bases at J, with 17 bases in the middle. CDR3 in DNA: TGTGCCAGCAGTTTTAGGGAAGGCCCGAAAATGAACACTGAAGCTTTCTTT. It specifies CASSFREGPKMNTEAFF.

The V and J genes are TRBV5-1 and TRBJ1-1; 10 nucleotides line up with TRBD1. CDR3 length: 14 residues. V was pared by 3 bases and J by 4 bases, with 3 bases of the junction left unmatched. Germline loops: CDR1 SGHRS, CDR2 YFSETQ. The CDR3 protein is CASSSGQGGTEAFF. The CDR3 nucleotides read TGCGCCAGCAGCTCAGGACAGGGGGGCACTGAAGCTTTCTTT.

Concerning this clonotype: Sequence at one end of the junction differs from germline and may be a read error. The chain recombines TRBV9 with TRBJ2-5; 7 bases match TRBD2. CDR3 size: 14 residues. Germline lookup yields CDR1 SGDLS and CDR2 YYNGEE. Here the CDR3 DNA reads TGTGCCAGCAGCGAGGGGCAGCGGGATCAGACCCAGCACTTC. It translates to CASSEGQRDQTQHF.

This clonotype occurred a few times. The chain recombines TRBV20-1 with TRBJ2-1; D is perhaps TRBD2 (6 bases). Germline V CDR1 and CDR2: DFQATT, SNEGSKA (reference sequence). The germline V and J ends were trimmed by 5 bases and 8 bases, with 19 bases remaining between them. This CDR3 contains 14 residues. As DNA, the CDR3 is TGCAGTGCTCGGACTTCGCGGGACGGGGATGAGCAGTTCTTC. Residues: CSARTSRDGDEQFF.

There are many counts of this clonotype. The V and J genes are TRBV7-9 and TRBJ2-1; 11 bases fit TRBD2. The junction had 7 bases not matched to a gene; V was cut back by 7 bases and J by 8 bases. The CDR3 is made up of 14 amino acids. CDR1 and CDR2 (germline): SEHNR, FQNEAQ (reference sequence). In DNA form, the CDR3 reads TGTGCCAGCAACAGACTAGCGGGGTTCGATGAGCAGTTCTTC. Translation: CASNRLAGFDEQFF. The variable domain in full, with the rest retrieved from reference TRBV7-9 and TRBJ2-1, is DTGVSQNPRHKITKRGQNVTFRCDPISEHNRLYWYRQTLGQGPEFLTYFQNEAQLEKSRLLSDRFSAERPKGSFSTLEIQRTEQGDSAMYLCASNRLAGFDEQFFGPGTRLTVL.

This clonotype was seen a few times. The chain couples TRBV27 to TRBJ2-1; D may be TRBD1 (6 bases). Trimming stripped 6 bases from V and 4 bases from J, with 25 bases between. Germline lookup yields CDR1 MNHEY and CDR2 SMNVEV (reference sequence). The CDR3 is 18 amino acids. The CDR3 DNA reads TGTGCCAGCAGCCTTTCGAACCTACAGGGAGTGGCATACAATGAGCAGTTCTTC. Residues: CASSLSNLQGVAYNEQFF.

V and J are TRBV20-1 and TRBJ2-5; 11 bases fit TRBD2. CDR3 length equals 15 residues. The germline CDR1 and CDR2 sequences are DFQATT and SNEGSKA (reference sequence). V was pared by 4 bases and J by 1 base, with 5 bases of the junction left unmatched. CDR3 sequence: CSAIGTSGPQETQYF. The CDR3 nucleotides are TGCAGTGCTATAGGGACTAGCGGACCCCAAGAGACCCAGTACTTC.

The V and J genes are TRBV30 and TRBJ2-7, with D tentatively TRBD1 (5 bases). The CDR3 runs 11 residues. V was pared by 4 bases and J by 2 bases, with 6 bases between. Germline CDR1 GTSNPN, CDR2 SVGIG (reference sequence). For the CDR3, the DNA is TGTGCCTGGACGACAGCCTACGAGCAGTACTTC. This sequence encodes CAWTTAYEQYF.

In its sample, this clonotype was seen many times. The chain links TRBV28 to TRBJ2-3, with D perhaps TRBD1 or TRBD2 (5 bases each). V shed 2 bases and J shed 6 bases, with 15 bases lying between them. Germline lookup yields CDR1 MDHEN and CDR2 SYDVKM. The CDR3 consists of 15 residues. The DNA for the CDR3 is TGTGCCAGCAGTTTAATCGGGACCTCGATTGATACGCAGTATTTT. Residues: CASSLIGTSIDTQYF. The entire variable domain, with the rest obtained from reference TRBV28 and TRBJ2-3, is as follows: DVKVTQSSRYLVKRTGEKVFLECVQDMDHENMFWYRQDPGLGLRLIYFSYDVKMKEKGDIPEGYSVSREKKERFSLILESASTNQTSMYLCASSLIGTSIDTQYFGPGTRLTVL.

The chain combines TRBV9 with TRBJ2-1; 8 bases align to TRBD2. V was pared by 2 bases and J by 7 bases, with 8 bases of the junction left unmatched. Germline V gene data show CDR1 as SGDLS and CDR2 as YYNGEE. The CDR3 consists of 15 residues. CDR3 DNA sequence: TGTGCCAGCAGCGTCTCCAGCGGGAGAAAGAATGAGCAGTTCTTC. This sequence encodes CASSVSSGRKNEQFF.

The genes are TRBV6-1 and TRBJ1-1, with D perhaps TRBD1 (5 bases). Germline CDR1 reads MNHNS; CDR2 reads SASEGT. This CDR3 region has 13 residues. The V end was cut by 2 bases, the J end by 4 bases, with 8 bases between. As DNA, the CDR3 is TGTGCCAGCAGTGAAAGGAGGGGCACTGAAGCTTTCTTT. It encodes CASSERRGTEAFF.